A single sample is the source of the 14 T cell receptor beta chains below, sequenced in a study of OX40 agonist ivuxolimab in advanced cancers. Sequencing used immunoSEQ multiplex PCR; TCRdb keeps in-frame clones, though not all of them. Counted here are roughly 87,000 clones, less than 95% occurring once; the ten biggest clones make up 8.4%. Source: CD4+ or CD8+ T cells sorted from blood, taken in a trial of the OX40 agonist ivuxolimab. These receptors originate from an adult with an advanced solid tumor such as melanoma, head and neck, liver or kidney cancer.

The rearrangement links TRBV19 to TRBJ1-3, with D unresolved. The CDR3 is made up of 15 amino acids. Germline V CDR1 and CDR2: LNHDA, SQIVND (reference sequence). V was pared by 3 bases and J by 0 bases, with 9 bases between. The CDR3 DNA sequence: TGTGCCAGTAGTATCGACATTCTCTCTGGAAACACCATATATTTT. This sequence encodes CASSIDILSGNTIYF.

The CDR3 DNA reads as TGTGCCAGCAGCCAAGACCAGGGCGAGGGAGATACGCAGTATTTT. Translation gives CASSQDQGEGDTQYF. The chain is built from TRBV4-2 and TRBJ2-3, with D perhaps assigned TRBD1 or TRBD2 (5 bases each). The CDR3 is 15 amino acids. V gave up 0 bases and J gave up 5 bases, with 12 bases separating them. Germline CDR1 is LGHNA and CDR2 is YNFKEQ.

The chain uses TRBV21-1 and TRBJ1-3; TRBD1 is the table's D call, not checked against the DNA. TRBV21-1 is a documented pseudogene. The CDR3 length is 16 residues. As DNA, the CDR3 is TGTGCCAGCAGCAACCGACAGGGCTCAGGTGGAAACACCATATATTTT. Translating it yields CASSNRQGSGGNTIYF.

There are a few counts of this clone. This chain connects TRBV9 to TRBJ2-1; 10 nucleotides match TRBD2. The CDR3 runs to 15 residues. In germline, CDR1 is SGDLS, CDR2 YYNGEE. Trimming removed 3 bases from V and 4 bases from J; junction bases left unmatched: 4. CDR3 bases: TGTGCCAGCAGCGGAACTAGCGGGATTTACAATGAGCAGTTCTTC. It is translated as CASSGTSGIYNEQFF.

The V and J genes are TRBV7-3 and TRBJ2-3; 13 bases are a match to TRBD2. With 5 bases clipped from V and 4 bases from J, the junction kept 6 bases outside the gene matches. The CDR3 is made up of 16 amino acids. The germline V gene encodes CDR1 SGHTA and CDR2 FQGTGA. The CDR3 spells CASSPGTSGNSDTQYF. DNA for the CDR3: TGTGCCAGCAGCCCAGGGACTAGCGGGAACTCAGATACGCAGTATTTT.

The rearrangement joins TRBV28 to TRBJ2-3; weak D call: TRBD2 (5 bases). This CDR3 is built from 15 residues. V was trimmed by 2 bases and J by 0 bases, leaving 9 bases between them. The germline V gene encodes CDR1 MDHEN and CDR2 SYDVKM. The CDR3 nucleotides are TGTGCCAGCAGTTTAATCCGGGGAAGCACAGATACGCAGTATTTT. Protein: CASSLIRGSTDTQYF. Full variable domain (outside the CDR3, taken from reference TRBV28 and TRBJ2-3): DVKVTQSSRYLVKRTGEKVFLECVQDMDHENMFWYRQDPGLGLRLIYFSYDVKMKEKGDIPEGYSVSREKKERFSLILESASTNQTSMYLCASSLIRGSTDTQYFGPGTRLTVL.

The chain links TRBV19 to TRBJ1-3; no clear D gene. Germline CDR1 LNHDA, CDR2 SQIVND (reference sequence). The CDR3 has 14 amino acids. CDR3 sequence reads: CAYNPRAFGNTIYF. As DNA, the CDR3 is TGTGCGTACAACCCCCGAGCGTTTGGAAACACCATATATTTT.

The CDR3 nucleotides are TGTGCCAGCAGTTTATCGCCAGGGTCCGTGACTGAAGCTTTCTTT. Residues: CASSLSPGSVTEAFF. The V call is TRBV27, the J call TRBJ1-1; D perhaps matches TRBD1 (5 bases). Trimming removed 0 bases from V and 5 bases from J, with 13 bases in between. This CDR3 has 15 amino acids. The germline gives CDR1 MNHEY, CDR2 SMNVEV (reference sequence).

This sequence joins TRBV18 and TRBJ1-1; 10 positions agree with TRBD1. Germline values: CDR1 KGHSH, CDR2 LQKENI. The CDR3 spans 18 residues. J was trimmed by 3 bases and V by 0 bases; bases with no gene match: 10. The CDR3 DNA reads TGTGCCAGCTCACCACCCGGGACAGGGGTAGTGTTGGACACTGAAGCTTTCTTT. This encodes CASSPPGTGVVLDTEAFF.

The CDR3 region has the DNA TGCGCCAGCAGCCAGGGCAATGAGCAGTTCTTC. It translates to CASSQGNEQFF. The chain carries TRBV4-3 and TRBJ2-1, with unresolved D. In germline, CDR1 is LGHNA, CDR2 YSLEER. The CDR3 is 11 amino acids. The V end lost 3 bases, the J end lost 6 bases, and 3 bases lay between the germline ends.

The chain carries TRBV7-3 and TRBJ1-1; perhaps TRBD1 as D (5 bases). Germline V lookup: CDR1 SGHTA, CDR2 FQGTGA. The CDR3 extends over 14 amino acids. V was pared by 4 bases and J by 4 bases, with 13 bases between. The chain's CDR3 is CASSSGLLGTEAFF. DNA for the CDR3: TGTGCCAGCAGCTCAGGGCTCCTGGGCACTGAAGCTTTCTTT.

DNA of the CDR3: TGTGCCAGCCGGGCCAGGAGCACAGATACGCAGTATTTT. Amino acid sequence: CASRARSTDTQYF. The chain employs TRBV2 and TRBJ2-3; no definite D call. Germline V lookup: CDR1 SNHLY, CDR2 FYNNEI. CDR3 size: 13 residues. Trimming stripped 8 bases from V and 0 bases from J, with 9 bases between.

The chain is built from TRBV28 and TRBJ1-5, with a possible D match to TRBD1 (5 bases). Germline CDR1 is MDHEN and CDR2 is SYDVKM. The CDR3 length is 16 residues. V shed 6 bases and J shed 2 bases, with 17 bases lying between them. CDR3 loop: CASRKSVQGGNQPQHF. CDR3 bases: TGTGCCAGCAGGAAATCAGTCCAGGGCGGCAATCAGCCCCAGCATTTT. Using reference TRBV28 and TRBJ1-5 for the parts outside the CDR3, the full variable domain is DVKVTQSSRYLVKRTGEKVFLECVQDMDHENMFWYRQDPGLGLRLIYFSYDVKMKEKGDIPEGYSVSREKKERFSLILESASTNQTSMYLCASRKSVQGGNQPQHFGDGTRLSIL.

This chain connects TRBV11-2 to TRBJ2-2; no firm D call. The V end lost 2 bases, the J end lost 0 bases, and 4 bases lay between the germline ends. Germline loops: CDR1 SGHAT, CDR2 FQNNGV. The CDR3 has 14 amino acids. The CDR3 spells CASSLLANTGELFF. The CDR3 DNA follows: TGTGCCAGCAGCTTACTCGCGAACACCGGGGAGCTGTTTTTT.